Below, 28 T cell receptor beta chains from the same sample are listed, as sequenced in a study of molecular identifiers for immune sequencing clone quantification. TCRdb re-derived calls from the PCR reads in MiXCR, one entry per CDR3 protein. The table shows 60,000 to 70,000 distinct CDR3 sequences, with over 15% occurring only once. Input material: naive CD8+ T cells from blood, with Jurkat cell RNA spiked in. The sample's subset: FACS-sorted CD8+CD4-CCR7+CD45RA+ naive T cells. These receptors were taken from a human donor in good health. Some libraries in this study had Jurkat cell RNA spiked in.

This clonotype was seen at least ten times. The chain joins TRBV7-9 to TRBJ2-6; D gene unclear. The CDR3 loop spans 16 amino acids. The V gene lost 8 bases and the J gene lost 0 bases, with 14 bases spanning the gap. The germline V gene has CDR1 SEHNR and CDR2 FQNEAQ (reference sequence). CDR3 in amino acids: CASVPHGSSGANVLTF. For the CDR3, the DNA is TGTGCCAGCGTCCCACATGGTAGCTCTGGGGCCAACGTCCTGACTTTC.

This clonotype was counted only a few times. This rearrangement joins TRBV28 to TRBJ2-7; D may be TRBD1 (5 bases). V lost 6 bases to trimming and J lost 0 bases, with 21 bases between them. The CDR3 sequence is 17 residues long. The germline gives CDR1 MDHEN, CDR2 SYDVKM. CDR3 DNA sequence: TGTGCCAGCAGCCCCCCGGCAGGGCTCCATAACTCCTACGAGCAGTACTTC. It is translated as CASSPPAGLHNSYEQYF.

This clonotype was found many times. The chain recombines TRBV13 with TRBJ1-2; D is undetermined. The germline V gene has CDR1 PRHDT and CDR2 FYEKMQ (reference sequence). The CDR3 runs to 17 residues. Between the trimmed V and J ends, which lost 3 bases and 2 bases, there was a span of 19 bases. Here the CDR3 reads CASSFEDNEAPNYGYTF. In DNA, the CDR3 is TGTGCCAGCAGCTTTGAAGACAATGAAGCACCCAACTATGGCTACACCTTC.

There are many counts of this clonotype. The chain is built from TRBV28 and TRBJ2-7; weak D call: TRBD1 (5 bases). Trimming shortened V by 2 bases and J by 2 bases, and 7 bases separated the two germline ends. CDR1 and CDR2 (germline): MDHEN, SYDVKM. The length of the CDR3 is 13 residues. The CDR3 nucleotides are TGTGCCAGCAGTTTAAGACAGCCCTACGAGCAGTACTTC. This encodes CASSLRQPYEQYF.

This clonotype was observed a handful of times. V usage is TRBV20-1 and J usage is TRBJ2-1; 9 bases are a match to TRBD2. This CDR3 comprises 17 residues. V trimming: 0 bases; J trimming: 0 bases; junction bases outside the gene matches: 6. Germline CDR1 reads DFQATT; CDR2 reads SNEGSKA (reference sequence). CDR3 nucleotides: TGCAGTGCTAGAGATTCTCCACTAGCGGGCTCCTACAATGAGCAGTTCTTC. Encoded protein: CSARDSPLAGSYNEQFF.

The V call is TRBV28, the J call TRBJ2-1; D remains ambiguous. This CDR3 comprises 14 residues. V shed 6 bases and J shed 2 bases, with 11 bases lying between them. Germline CDR1 is MDHEN and CDR2 is SYDVKM. CDR3 protein: CASSLIPPYNEQFF. The CDR3 region has the DNA TGTGCCAGCAGCTTAATACCGCCCTACAATGAGCAGTTCTTC.

The table lists this clonotype with many counts. The CDR3 nucleotides are TGTGCCAGCAGGTCCCCCGGGAGGGCCGCAGATACGCAGTATTTT. This translates into CASRSPGRAADTQYF. V and J are TRBV12-3 or TRBV12-4 and TRBJ2-3; 8 positions agree with TRBD2. CDR3 length: 15 amino acids. J was trimmed by 4 bases and V by 6 bases; bases with no gene match: 9.

This clonotype has at least ten counts. The V call is TRBV10-3, the J call TRBJ2-7; D unresolved. The CDR3 is 14 amino acids. V lost 5 bases and J lost 5, with 16 bases in between. Germline V lookup: CDR1 ENHRY, CDR2 SYGVKD. CDR3 nucleotide sequence: TGTGCCATCAGTTTGGAGACGGACCCTGACGAGCAGTACTTC. Its translation is CAISLETDPDEQYF.

CDR3 loop: CASGSLGTSINEEQYF. Here the CDR3 DNA reads TGTGCCAGCGGCTCCCTCGGGACTAGCATCAATGAGGAGCAGTACTTC. The chain joins TRBV5-4 to TRBJ2-7; TRBD2 matches at 9 bases. CDR1 and CDR2 (germline): SGHNT, YYREEE (reference sequence). Trimming removed 7 bases from V and 7 bases from J; junction bases left unmatched: 18. The CDR3 has 16 residues. Combining the CDR3 with reference TRBV5-4 and TRBJ2-7 gives the whole variable domain ETGVTQSPTHLIKTRGQQVTLRCSSQSGHNTVSWYQQALGQGPQFIFQYYREEENGRGNFPPRFSGLQFPNYSSELNVNALELDDSALYLCASGSLGTSINEEQYFGPGTRLTVT.

This clonotype was observed at least ten times. The chain has TRBV4-1 and TRBJ2-7, with 9 bases aligning to TRBD2. V dropped 1 base and J dropped 2; count of bases not matched to a gene: 6. Germline-derived CDR1 and CDR2 are MGHRA and YSYEKL. The CDR3 loop spans 16 amino acids. The CDR3 region has the DNA TGCGCCAGCAGCCAAGCTCACCTAGCGGGGACCTACGAGCAGTACTTC. Its translation: CASSQAHLAGTYEQYF.

V usage is TRBV28 and J usage is TRBJ2-1; no definite D call. V was pared by 9 bases and J by 6 bases, with 15 bases between. Germline CDR1 reads MDHEN; CDR2 reads SYDVKM. CDR3 size: 13 residues. CDR3 nucleotides: TGTGCCAGTTCCCTTGAGGCCCTCAATGAGCAGTTCTTC. Its translation is CASSLEALNEQFF.

This clonotype was observed at least ten times. The rearrangement links TRBV7-8 to TRBJ2-5; maybe TRBD2 (6 bases). V was pared by 5 bases and J by 4 bases, with 23 bases between. The CDR3 spans 17 residues. Germline CDR1 reads SGHVS; CDR2 reads FQNEAQ. The CDR3 region has the DNA TGTGCCAGCAGCCCTTTTGTAGGGCGGGAATGGGGAGAGACCCAGTACTTC. Translation: CASSPFVGREWGETQYF.

This clonotype was seen at least ten times. The chain has TRBV28 and TRBJ2-5; D is uncertain. Germline-derived CDR1 and CDR2 are MDHEN and SYDVKM. The V gene lost 6 bases and the J gene lost 0 bases, with 14 bases spanning the gap. The CDR3 loop spans 15 amino acids. CDR3 coding DNA: TGTGCCAGCAGATCCTCATGGACGAACCAAGAGACCCAGTACTTC. This codes for CASRSSWTNQETQYF.

Worth noting for this clonotype: The final CDR3 position lacks the conserved phenylalanine or tryptophan, pointing to a likely read error. Here the CDR3 DNA reads TGTGCCATCGCGGGGGATGGACTAGATCCAGATACGCAGTATCTT. Translated, it gives CAIAGDGLDPDTQYL. The chain links TRBV10-3 to TRBJ2-3; 7 bases map to TRBD2. The V gene end was trimmed by 8 bases and the J gene end by 4 bases; junction bases not matched to a gene: 12. CDR3 length: 15 residues. CDR1 is ENHRY and CDR2 is SYGVKD in the germline V gene.

Many counts were recorded for this clonotype. The gene calls are TRBV9 and TRBJ2-3; D call uncertain. The CDR3 totals 13 residues. CDR1 and CDR2 (germline): SGDLS, YYNGEE. Trimming cost V 4 bases and J 6 bases, with 12 bases left between them. DNA for the CDR3: TGTGCCAGCAGCATCCGTCCCCAGGATACGCAGTATTTT. It specifies CASSIRPQDTQYF.

This clonotype was observed a handful of times. Given a much more abundant clone one base away, this may be a read error. The CDR3 end shows no conserved phenylalanine or tryptophan, and so a read error is likely. This chain connects TRBV4-1 to TRBJ2-7, with D possibly being TRBD1 or TRBD2 (5 bases each). This CDR3 has 13 residues. CDR1 is MGHRA, CDR2 YSYEKL, per germline. V lost 1 base and J 3 bases, leaving 7 bases between the germline ends. The CDR3 is CASSQVRGYEQYL. The CDR3, as DNA: TGCGCCAGCAGCCAAGTGAGGGGCTACGAGCAGTACCTC.

This clonotype was seen ten or more times. The CDR3 DNA is TGTGCCAGCAGCTTAGACCTGAACACTGAAGCTTTCTTT. This gives the protein CASSLDLNTEAFF. The V gene is TRBV7-3, the J gene TRBJ1-1; D gene uncertain. Germline CDR1 reads SGHTA; CDR2 reads FQGTGA. This CDR3 is built from 13 residues. V lost 2 bases, J lost 0 bases, and 4 bases lay in between.

This clonotype was recorded at least ten times. The V and J genes are TRBV24-1 and TRBJ2-3; D not certain. The CDR3 is made up of 13 amino acids. Trimming removed 0 bases at V and 5 bases at J, with 5 bases between. Per germline, CDR1 KGHDR and CDR2 SFDVKD. The CDR3 sequence: CATSDLLGDTQYF. The CDR3 bases are TGTGCCACCAGTGATTTGTTGGGAGATACGCAGTATTTT.

This clonotype appeared many times. The CDR3 DNA reads as TGCGCCAGCAGCCATCCTACGGGTCACCCAAAGGGGTTAAATGAGCAGTTCTTC. It codes for CASSHPTGHPKGLNEQFF. The V call is TRBV4-1, the J call TRBJ2-1; TRBD1 is a possible D gene (5 bases). CDR1 and CDR2 (germline): MGHRA, YSYEKL. With 3 bases removed from V and 7 bases from J, the gap between germline ends came to 25 bases. This CDR3 contains 18 residues.

This clonotype was picked up many times. V and J are TRBV7-2 and TRBJ2-1; D might be TRBD1 (5 bases). The ends were cut back, 5 bases at V and 6 bases at J, with 11 bases in the middle. Germline CDR1 SGHTA, CDR2 FQGNSA. This CDR3 contains 13 residues. The CDR3 loop is CASSPGMGNEQFF. DNA of the CDR3: TGTGCCAGCAGCCCAGGGATGGGCAATGAGCAGTTCTTC.

This clonotype was seen many times. Written as DNA, the CDR3 is TGTGCCAGCAGCTCTGGACTGCAGGGAGTTTCCTATTTAGCCTACGAGCAGTACTTC. Protein sequence: CASSSGLQGVSYLAYEQYF. This chain links TRBV5-5 with TRBJ2-7; the D gene could be TRBD1 or TRBD2 (5 bases each). Trimming removed 3 bases from V and 2 bases from J, with 27 bases in between. CDR3 length: 19 amino acids. Per the germline V gene, CDR1 is SGHKS and CDR2 is YYEKEE (reference sequence).

This chain connects TRBV20-1 to TRBJ2-7; D possibly corresponds to TRBD2 (5 bases). Germline V gene lookup returns CDR1 DFQATT and CDR2 SNEGSKA (reference sequence). Deletions cut 7 bases from V and 0 bases from J, with 13 bases between. The CDR3 is made up of 13 amino acids. The CDR3 bases are TGCAGTGTCCCGGACTCCTACTCCTACGAGCAGTACTTC. It specifies CSVPDSYSYEQYF.

This clonotype occurred many times. The V gene is TRBV29-1, the J gene TRBJ2-4; maybe TRBD1 (5 bases). CDR3 size: 10 residues. CDR1 SQVTM and CDR2 ANQGSEA come from the germline V gene. Trimming left V 7 bases short and J 4 bases short, with 5 bases between. Written as DNA, the CDR3 is TGCAGCGAGGGGAAAAACATTCAGTACTTC. Its protein product is CSEGKNIQYF.

This clonotype was counted many times. The gene calls are TRBV5-1 and TRBJ2-7; D is ambiguous. V shed 1 base and J shed 9 bases, with 14 bases lying between them. Per germline, CDR1 SGHRS and CDR2 YFSETQ. The CDR3 totals 13 residues. The CDR3 DNA is TGCGCCAGCAGCTTGTCTGTGACGACCGTGCAGTACTTC. Its protein product is CASSLSVTTVQYF.

The chain has TRBV4-1 and TRBJ1-1, with TRBD1 matching over 7 bases. Germline V gene sequence: CDR1 MGHRA, CDR2 YSYEKL. The CDR3 has 15 amino acids. J lost 3 bases, V lost 4 bases, and 8 bases had no gene match. CDR3 sequence: CASSPRTGAYTEAFF. The CDR3 DNA reads TGCGCCAGCAGCCCGAGGACAGGTGCCTACACTGAAGCTTTCTTT.

This clonotype has at least ten counts. The J gene is TRBJ2-3, the V gene TRBV7-2; 11 bases line up with TRBD2. The CDR3 runs 16 residues. CDR1 SGHTA and CDR2 FQGNSA come from the germline V gene. The trim removed 3 bases at V and 2 bases at J, leaving 4 bases unmatched. The CDR3 DNA is TGTGCCAGCAGCTTTAGCGGGAGGGCCCCCACAGATACGCAGTATTTT. It codes for CASSFSGRAPTDTQYF.

This clonotype was seen repeatedly, ten times or more. The chain joins TRBV27 to TRBJ2-3; D remains ambiguous. The germline V gene encodes CDR1 MNHEY and CDR2 SMNVEV (reference sequence). V was shortened by 2 bases and J by 1 base, with 7 bases between the two germline ends. The CDR3 runs 14 residues. In nucleotides, the CDR3 is TGTGCCAGCAGTTTAGGTCTTGGCACAGATACGCAGTATTTT. Translation: CASSLGLGTDTQYF.

This sequence joins TRBV19 and TRBJ1-5, with D possibly TRBD1 on 6 matching bases. Germline V gives CDR1 LNHDA, CDR2 SQIVND (reference sequence). Trimming cost V 9 bases and J 11 bases, with 23 bases left between them. This CDR3 is 14 amino acids long. This chain's CDR3 is CASSWGEGGQSQHF. CDR3 DNA sequence: TGTGCCAGCTCCTGGGGAGAAGGTGGACAGTCCCAGCATTTT. Filled out from reference TRBV19 and TRBJ1-5, the complete variable domain reads DGGITQSPKYLFRKEGQNVTLSCEQNLNHDAMYWYRQDPGQGLRLIYYSQIVNDFQKGDIAEGYSVSREKKESFPLTVTSAQKNPTAFYLCASSWGEGGQSQHFGDGTRLSIL.